The sequence of this TCR beta chain was determined in a study of T cells in Graves' hyperthyroidism and ophthalmopathy. There were TCR beta CDR3 regions amplified from RNA transcripts. TCR CDR3 underwent first-round RT-PCR with the HTBI primer set. TCRdb re-analysed the multiplex PCR reads in MiXCR, keeping a single row per CDR3 protein. The data show about 520,000 distinct CDR3 sequences, about 24% seen once. PBMCs were collected from an approximately 9.5 ml volume of fresh peripheral blood. Study-level results: Ophthalmopathy was separated from stable hyperthyroidism by a 13 V-J model. Blood also carried most thyroid clonotypes expanded above 0.001.

About this clonotype itself: Its antigen is as yet unknown.

This clonotype was sampled from a woman aged 25 to 45 with Graves' ophthalmopathy. Source material: blood.

The CDR3 region is CASRISTNYGYTF. The CDR3 region has the DNA TGTGCCAGCAGGATATCCACTAACTATGGCTACACCTTC. The chain couples TRBV12-3 or TRBV12-4 to TRBJ1-2, with D uncertain. The V and J ends lost 6 bases and 0 bases respectively, with 8 bases between them. The CDR3 is 13 amino acids.